This T cell receptor (beta chain) came from a study of blood T cell repertoires in COVID-19. Study-level background: T cells, B-cell-depleted T cells, or PBMCs supplied cDNA or gDNA.

This clone was observed a single time. The germline CDR1 and CDR2 sequences are SEHNR and FQNEAQ (reference sequence). This CDR3 is 14 amino acids long. The V segment lost 8 bases and the J segment 0 bases; nucleotides outside the gene matches: 4. Original data processing: Nucleated cell counts were estimated from reference gene primer amplification. Measured with immunoSEQ multiplex PCR; TCRdb has only the in-frame clones, and not every one. The V and J calls and the clone size are those of that table, but D and trimming were determined from the DNA. The table records roughly 200,000 clones, roughly 85% of them present only once.

Sequenced sample: peripheral blood. The chain couples TRBV7-9 to TRBJ1-5; 7 bases match TRBD1. This sequence originates from a woman aged 80 or over with acute or convalescent COVID-19. The CDR3 loop reads CASGTDNSNQPQHF. CDR3 in DNA: TGTGCCAGCGGGACAGACAATAGCAATCAGCCCCAGCATTTT.